These T cell receptor beta chains were read from a single sample in a study of blood T cell repertoires in COVID-19. This table comes from immunoSEQ multiplex PCR, and its TCRdb copy is limited to in-frame clones, with some not included. Among roughly 140,000 clones, approximately 80% were seen once, and the ten largest hold about 1.5%. Sequenced input: PBMCs or T cells enriched from blood (not recorded which). The receptors stem from a woman in her late teens or twenties who had been exposed to COVID-19. The CDR3 runs from the conserved cysteine through the conserved F or W. D genes are given only for firm matches. Clone size appears in some rows only: once, few, many, or a class for an expanded clone.

TRBV29-1	few	TRBJ1-2	TRBD1	TGCAGCGCCCAGGACAGGGCCGATGGCTACACCTTC	CSAQDRADGYTF
TRBV2	once	TRBJ1-1	NA	TGTGCCAGCAGTAGACAGCTAATGAACACTGAAGCTTTCTTT	CASSRQLMNTEAFF
TRBV7-2	NA	TRBJ1-5	NA	TGTGCCAGCAGCTCAAGTGGCATAGAGGGTGAGCCCCAGCATTTT	CASSSSGIEGEPQHF
TRBV19	few	TRBJ1-5	TRBD1	TGTGCCAGTAGTCGCCGGGACAGCAGTTTCCTTAGCAATCAGCCCCAGCATTTT	CASSRRDSSFLSNQPQHF
TRBV19	NA	TRBJ1-3	TRBD1	TGTGCCAGTAGTATTGGCAGGGGGGCTGGAAACACCATATATTTT	CASSIGRGAGNTIYF
TRBV5-1	NA	TRBJ2-3	NA	TGCGCCAGCAGCTTCGACGGGAGTGGAATAGATACGCAGTATTTT	CASSFDGSGIDTQYF
TRBV27	NA	TRBJ1-6	TRBD1	TGTGCCAGCAGTAACCCGGGACAGGTAGCTTCACCCCTCCACTTT	CASSNPGQVASPLHF
TRBV5-1	NA	TRBJ1-1	NA	TGCGCCAGCAGGGGAGCGGGCATGAACACTGAAGCTTTCTTT	CASRGAGMNTEAFF
TRBV4-1	once	TRBJ2-1	TRBD2	TGCGCCAGCAGCCAAGGACTAGCGGGAGAGCACAATGAGCAGTTCTTC	CASSQGLAGEHNEQFF
TRBV14	few	TRBJ2-1	NA	TGTGCCAGCAGCCAAGGAGGCACCCCGCGGAATGAGCAGTTCTTC	CASSQGGTPRNEQFF
TRBV4-1	NA	TRBJ1-5	NA	TGCGCCAGCAGCCAGTGGAGGGGTTGGCAGCCCCAGCATTTT	CASSQWRGWQPQHF
TRBV30	once	TRBJ2-5	TRBD2	TGTGCCTCGTCTAGCGGAGGAGAGACCCAGTACTTC	CASSSGGETQYF
TRBV4-1	NA	TRBJ2-5	NA	TGCGCCAGCAGCCACGGACTGTTCAAAGAGACCCAGTACTTC	CASSHGLFKETQYF
TRBV29-1	NA	TRBJ2-3	NA	TGCAGTGTGGCGGGGAAGAGCACAGATACGCAGTATTTT	CSVAGKSTDTQYF
TRBV29-1	NA	TRBJ2-7	NA	TGCAGCGGGAAGACAGGTTCCTACGAGCAGTACTTC	CSGKTGSYEQYF
TRBV14	NA	TRBJ2-7	TRBD2	TGTGCCAGCAGCCAAGTCCTAGCGGGAGGGCCGGACGAGCAGTACTTC	CASSQVLAGGPDEQYF
TRBV27	NA	TRBJ1-6	NA	TGTGCCAGCAGTTTATTCTTAGGAGGGTTTTGTTCACCCCTCCACTTT	CASSLFLGGFCSPLHF
TRBV5-1	NA	TRBJ1-5	NA	TGCGCCAGCAGCTTGGATGGAGGAAACAATCAGCCCCAGCATTTT	CASSLDGGNNQPQHF
TRBV7-9	NA	TRBJ2-2	TRBD2	TGTGCCAGCAGCACTGGACTAGCGGGAGGAAACACCGGGGAGCTGTTTTTT	CASSTGLAGGNTGELFF
TRBV3-1/TRBV3-2	NA	TRBJ2-2	TRBD1	TGTGCCAGCACCCGAGGGGGCCACACCGGGGAGCTGTTTTTT	CASTRGGHTGELFF
TRBV27	few	TRBJ1-1	TRBD1	TGTGCCAGTCAACAGGGGGAGGAAACCACTGAAGCTTTCTTT	CASQQGEETTEAFF
TRBV6-2/TRBV6-3	NA	TRBJ1-6	NA	TGTGCCAGCAGTGGAGCCCTGATGGGCTATAATTCACCCCTCCACTTT	CASSGALMGYNSPLHF
TRBV28	NA	TRBJ1-4	NA	TGTGCCAGCACCAAGACAGGCTGGGGTGAAAAACTGTTTTTT	CASTKTGWGEKLFF
TRBV30	NA	TRBJ1-5	NA	TGTGCCTGGAACCCGGGGGGGAAGGATCAGCCCCAGCATTTT	CAWNPGGKDQPQHF
TRBV7-2	NA	TRBJ2-1	NA	TGTGCCAGCAGCTTAGAAAGGGGGAGAAGGGGGTTCTTC	CASSLERGRRGFF
TRBV28	NA	TRBJ2-3	TRBD2	TGTGCCAGCAGTTTAACGACTAGCGGGGGCTACACAGATACGCAGTATTTT	CASSLTTSGGYTDTQYF
TRBV7-2	once	TRBJ1-4	TRBD1	TGTGCCAGCAGCCGGATTACAGGGGTGCCCGAAAAACTGTTTTTT	CASSRITGVPEKLFF
TRBV5-6	NA	TRBJ1-1	TRBD1	TGTGCCAGCAGCCGCTTAACAGGGGGGAAAGGGAACACTGAAGCTTTCTTT	CASSRLTGGKGNTEAFF
TRBV5-4	NA	TRBJ1-2	NA	TGTGCCAGCAGCCGCGCAGGAATCTATGGCTACACCTTC	CASSRAGIYGYTF
TRBV4-3	NA	TRBJ2-1	NA	TGCGCCAGCAGCCAAGATATGCAGGACTACTCCTACAATGAGCAGTTCTTC	CASSQDMQDYSYNEQFF
TRBV4-2	NA	TRBJ1-1	TRBD1	TGTGCCAGCAGGCCTAATTCGGGACAGGGGGCACTGGACACTGAAGCTTTCTTT	CASRPNSGQGALDTEAFF
TRBV4-3	NA	TRBJ2-1	TRBD2	TGCGCCAGCAGCCAAGACGGACTAGCGGGCTCCTACAATGAGCAGTTCTTC	CASSQDGLAGSYNEQFF
TRBV30	NA	TRBJ1-2	TRBD1	TGTGCCTGGACCGGGACAGGGGTAAGCTACACCTTC	CAWTGTGVSYTF
TRBV12-5	NA	TRBJ2-5	TRBD2	TGTGCTAGTGGTTCGGGACTAGCGGGAGGGCCCAGAGAGACCCAGTACTTC	CASGSGLAGGPRETQYF
TRBV2	NA	TRBJ2-1	NA	TGTGCCAGCAGTGACCAAGGGGTAGCTTACAATGAGCAGTTCTTC	CASSDQGVAYNEQFF
TRBV27	few	TRBJ1-5	NA	TGTGCCAGCAGTTTACACGGGGGGGACAATCAGCCCCAGCATTTT	CASSLHGGDNQPQHF
TRBV6-2/TRBV6-3	NA	TRBJ2-5	TRBD2	TGTGCCAGCAGTAAGGGACTAGCGGGAGGTAAAGGAGGGATAGAGACCCAGTACTTC	CASSKGLAGGKGGIETQYF
TRBV15	NA	TRBJ2-3	NA	TGTGCCACCAGCAGGGACTACACAGATACGCAGTATTTT	CATSRDYTDTQYF
TRBV5-8	few	TRBJ2-2	NA	TGTGCCAGCAGCTTGGCGGGGGGCTACACCGGGGAGCTGTTTTTT	CASSLAGGYTGELFF
TRBV5-1	NA	TRBJ2-5	TRBD2	TGCGCCAGCAGCTTCGGAGAGGGAGGGGAGACCCAGTACTTC	CASSFGEGGETQYF
TRBV28	NA	TRBJ1-1	NA	TGTGCCAGCAGCAGCACCTCGGGTTACACTGAAGCTTTCTTT	CASSSTSGYTEAFF
TRBV12-3/TRBV12-4	NA	TRBJ1-4	NA	TGTGCCAGCAGTCCCGCGAGGGAAAAACTGTTTTTT	CASSPAREKLFF
TRBV5-1	many	TRBJ1-1	TRBD1	TGCGCCAGCAGCCCGCCCGGACAGGTCGGAGCTTTCTTT	CASSPPGQVGAFF
TRBV3-1/TRBV3-2	NA	TRBJ2-3	TRBD2	TGTGCCAGCAGCCCCCGGCGTCTAGCGGCCCAAGGGTGGGATACGCAGTATTTT	CASSPRRLAAQGWDTQYF
TRBV6-1	NA	TRBJ2-7	TRBD1	TGTGCCAGCAGTGAAGCGCACAGGGGGTACGAGCAGTACTTC	CASSEAHRGYEQYF
TRBV18	NA	TRBJ2-1	TRBD2	TGTGCCAGCTCACCACTATCTGGGACTAGCGGGGGACAAAGGGAGCAGTTCTTC	CASSPLSGTSGGQREQFF
TRBV9	NA	TRBJ1-2	TRBD1	TGTGCCAGCAGCGTAACAGGGGGGAGAAACTATGGCTACACCTTC	CASSVTGGRNYGYTF
TRBV11-3	NA	TRBJ1-6	NA	TGTGCCAGCAGCTTAGACAGGGCGGATAATTCACCCCTCCACTTT	CASSLDRADNSPLHF
TRBV2	few	TRBJ1-3	NA	TGTGGACGGGGCTCTGGAAACACCATATATTTT	CGRGSGNTIYF
TRBV12-3/TRBV12-4	few	TRBJ1-1	NA	TGTGCCAGCAGCGTGGCTCCCCACACTGAAGCTTTCTTT	CASSVAPHTEAFF
TRBV19	NA	TRBJ2-5	NA	TGTGCCAGTAGTATGTTCGGGGGACAGCAAGAGACCCAGTACTTC	CASSMFGGQQETQYF
TRBV28	NA	TRBJ2-3	TRBD2	TGTGCCAGCAGTTCCAAAAACCCCAGGGGACTAGTCACAGATACGCAGTATTTT	CASSSKNPRGLVTDTQYF
TRBV21-1	NA	TRBJ1-4	NA	TGTGCCACCCAAGGGGAGGATGCAGCAACTAATGAAAAACTGTTTTTT	CATQGEDAATNEKLFF
TRBV27	NA	TRBJ2-2	TRBD1	TGTGCCAGCAGTGAACGGCTAGGGGCAGGGGGATATGGCGGGGAGCTGTTTTTT	CASSERLGAGGYGGELFF